The clone carrying this TCR beta chain showed up just a few times. Its cognate antigen is unknown. These data belong to a study of T cell repertoires in cytomegalovirus infection. At the level of the study: Indications of both CMV infection and matching HLA type were provided by public TCR beta signatures.

Study results and limitations: The ex vivo response showed dominance by HLA-C-restricted CMV-specific TCR beta clonotypes. Cumulative frequency (of public TCR beta family members) identified carriers of CMV plus the relevant HLA.

TCRdb reanalysed the reads using MiXCR and keeps one entry per CDR3 protein. The repertoire includes 400,000 to 550,000 distinct CDR3 sequences, 11% of them detected once, and approximately 10% sits in the top ten. Trimming took 1 base from V and 7 from J, leaving 13 bases between them. This CDR3 region has 14 residues. The receptor was isolated from a human donor in good health (CMV status not recorded). Some clones in this sample may be carry-over from other donors' samples. The rearrangement uses TRBV12-3 or TRBV12-4 and TRBJ1-1; D not certain. The sequenced sample was PBMCs. The CDR3 here is CASSLGVGQVEAFF. Written as DNA, the CDR3 is TGTGCCAGCAGTTTAGGGGTAGGCCAAGTTGAAGCTTTCTTT.